This TCR beta chain was observed in a study of control samples from healthy donors and cancer patients. This CDR3 is 15 amino acids long. The V segment lost 3 bases and the J segment 0 bases; nucleotides outside the gene matches: 3. CDR1 and CDR2 (germline): SGDLS, YYNGEE. Sequencing used immunoSEQ multiplex PCR; TCRdb keeps in-frame clones, though not all of them. The sample consists of approximately 44,000 clones, 70% of them appearing once. The sequence derives from a male donor with melanoma. The chain employs TRBV9 and TRBJ2-1; 7 positions match TRBD1. Sequenced sample: formalin-fixed, paraffin-embedded tissue. The CDR3, as DNA: TGTGCCAGCAGCGACAGGGGCAGCTCCTACAATGAGCAGTTCTTC. Translation gives CASSDRGSSYNEQFF.